Listed below are T cell receptor beta chains from one sample, sequenced in a study of neurological immune-mediated disorders. TCRdb recomputed calls from the 5' RACE reads with MiXCR, one row per CDR3 protein. This sample has 26,000 or so distinct CDR3 sequences, with roughly 12% found just once. Sequenced sample: PBMCs. Every receptor here comes from a man in his 60s in good health. The conserved cysteine and the conserved F or W are not part of the CDR3 here. The order of the fields is V gene, CDR3 protein.

TRBV27,ASSLWGSTKNQPQH
TRBV10-3,SISGLAGGIPYEQY
TRBV20-1,SARDRGDQYGYT
TRBV20-1,SARSHYNEQF
TRBV5-1,ASSPGDRETQY
TRBV6-5,ASSYSLAGSGANVLT
TRBV5-1,ASSFSAGGGDEQF
TRBV11-2,ASSFTGKNEKLF
TRBV28,ASSEAGTGTNYGYT
TRBV20-1,SAQGIGDTQY
TRBV3-1,ASSQNLIDTQY
TRBV27,ASSKGSGSDQETQY